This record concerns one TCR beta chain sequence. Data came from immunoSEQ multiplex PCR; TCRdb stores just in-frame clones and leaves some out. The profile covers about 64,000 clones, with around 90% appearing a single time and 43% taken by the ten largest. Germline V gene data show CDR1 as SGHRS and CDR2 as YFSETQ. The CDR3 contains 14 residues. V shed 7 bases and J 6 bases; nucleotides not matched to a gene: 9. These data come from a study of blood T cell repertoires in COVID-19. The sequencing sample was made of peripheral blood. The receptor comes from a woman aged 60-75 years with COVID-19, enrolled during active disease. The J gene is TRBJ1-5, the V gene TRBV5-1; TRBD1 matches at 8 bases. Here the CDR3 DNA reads TGCGCCAGCTCAACTACAGGGGGTGGTCAGCCCCAGCATTTT. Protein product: CASSTTGGGQPQHF.